The clone carrying this T cell receptor beta chain was found many times. This CDR3 spans 17 amino acids. Trimming cost V 4 bases and J 0 bases; bases outside gene matches: 3. Germline CDR1 SEHNR, CDR2 FQNEAQ (reference sequence). Noted time point: healthy volunteer bleed at 6 weeks. The authors' total RNA extraction used unfractionated whole blood. Authors' methods: TCRs per sample had a median of approximately 96,000 and ranged from about 20,000 to 700,000. TCRdb itself ran the RACE reads through MiXCR, one entry per CDR3 protein. These V and J calls are TCRdb output, not the study's own analysis. The table includes 35,000 to 55,000 distinct CDR3 sequences, about 3.7% detected once. This sample was included in a study of human T cells and chemical hapten exposure. Whole-study context: TCR yields per sample varied mostly from small pooled library volume differences.

Input material: whole blood. The TCR originated in a human donor in good health. Some clones in this sample may be carry-over from other donors' samples. J is TRBJ2-2 and V is TRBV7-9; 12 positions match TRBD2. The chain's CDR3 is CASSSLAGGPNTGELFF. The CDR3 bases are TGTGCCAGCAGCTCCCTAGCGGGAGGGCCGAACACCGGGGAGCTGTTTTTT.